The 23 T cell receptor beta chains given below trace back to one sample, sequenced in a study of blood T cell repertoires in COVID-19. Only in-frame clones appear in the TCRdb table, and some are missing; sequencing was by immunoSEQ multiplex PCR. Of 200,000 to 300,000 clones listed, roughly 86% were seen once; the top ten hold roughly 3.1%. The sequencing sample was made of PBMCs or T cells enriched from blood (not recorded which). These receptors all stem from a woman in her 40s with acute COVID-19.

The V call is TRBV19, the J call TRBJ2-7; 8 bases agree with TRBD1. Germline V gene data show CDR1 as LNHDA and CDR2 as SQIVND (reference sequence). The CDR3 length is 16 residues. V lost 4 bases and J lost 6; bases outside the gene matches: 14. The CDR3 loop reads CASSTRQGRPASEQYF. The CDR3 coding sequence is TGTGCCAGTAGTACACGACAGGGGCGGCCAGCGTCCGAGCAGTACTTC.

The rearrangement joins TRBV7-3 to TRBJ2-3, with 7 bases matching TRBD2. This CDR3 comprises 15 residues. The germline V gene has CDR1 SGHTA and CDR2 FQGTGA. V was pared by 1 base and J by 5 bases, with 6 bases of the junction left unmatched. CDR3 protein: CASSLRGGRIDTQYF. The DNA of the CDR3 is TGTGCCAGCAGCTTAAGAGGCGGGAGAATAGATACGCAGTATTTT.

The chain recombines TRBV5-1 with TRBJ2-1; TRBD2 agrees at 11 bases. Germline V CDR1 and CDR2: SGHRS, YFSETQ. Trimming took 5 bases from V and 7 from J; bases not matched to a gene: 5. The CDR3 is made up of 14 amino acids. CDR3 loop: CASRLAGVLNEQFF. DNA of the CDR3: TGCGCCAGCAGACTAGCGGGGGTCCTTAATGAGCAGTTCTTC.

This chain connects TRBV19 to TRBJ1-6; the D gene is possibly TRBD1 (6 bases). V gave up 6 bases and J gave up 6 bases, with 12 bases separating them. Germline V gives CDR1 LNHDA, CDR2 SQIVND (reference sequence). The CDR3 extends over 14 amino acids. The CDR3 sequence is CASRTDSINSPLHF. Written as DNA, the CDR3 is TGTGCCAGTAGAACGGACAGTATTAATTCACCCCTCCACTTT.

The chain couples TRBV6-1 to TRBJ2-7; 10 bases line up with TRBD2. CDR1 MNHNS and CDR2 SASEGT come from the germline V gene. V was pared by 2 bases and J by 3 bases, with 7 bases of the junction left unmatched. The CDR3 is made up of 16 amino acids. CDR3 protein: CASSELEREGGYEQYF. DNA for the CDR3: TGTGCCAGCAGTGAACTGGAGCGGGAGGGCGGCTACGAGCAGTACTTC.

The chain has TRBV12-3 or TRBV12-4 and TRBJ1-1, with 7 bases aligning to TRBD1. The CDR3 is made up of 12 amino acids. V shed 6 bases and J 7 bases; nucleotides not matched to a gene: 5. DNA for the CDR3: TGTGCCAGCAGATCGACAGGGTTTGAAGCTTTCTTT. Protein: CASRSTGFEAFF.

The chain couples TRBV19 to TRBJ2-3, with no clear D. This CDR3 spans 11 amino acids. V lost 8 bases, J lost 4 bases, and 7 bases lay in between. CDR1 and CDR2 (germline): LNHDA, SQIVND (reference sequence). CDR3 DNA sequence: TGTGCCAGTGCTCCGGCAGATACGCAGTATTTT. Translating gives CASAPADTQYF. The whole variable domain, filled in from reference TRBV19 and TRBJ2-3, reads DGGITQSPKYLFRKEGQNVTLSCEQNLNHDAMYWYRQDPGQGLRLIYYSQIVNDFQKGDIAEGYSVSREKKESFPLTVTSAQKNPTAFYLCASAPADTQYFGPGTRLTVL.

The gene calls are TRBV3-1 (or the pseudogene TRBV3-2) and TRBJ1-2, with no clear D. Germline V lookup: CDR1 LGHDT, CDR2 YNNKEL (reference sequence). Between the trimmed V and J ends, which lost 5 bases and 4 bases, there was a span of 11 bases. The CDR3 covers 13 residues. This chain's CDR3 is CASSGVRSYGYTF. CDR3 sequence (DNA): TGTGCCAGCAGCGGAGTCCGCTCCTATGGCTACACCTTC.

The rearrangement joins TRBV7-8 to TRBJ2-7; 8 positions agree with TRBD2. Germline CDR1 SGHVS, CDR2 FQNEAQ. Losses at the gene ends were 1 base for V and 1 base for J; bases not matched to a gene: 6. The CDR3 has 16 residues. CDR3 DNA sequence: TGTGCCAGCAGCTTAGGTTCTAGCGGGCCATCCTACGAGCAGTACTTC. Translated: CASSLGSSGPSYEQYF.

This clone appeared once. The chain recombines TRBV4-2 with TRBJ1-2; perhaps TRBD1 as D (6 bases). V lost 3 bases and J lost 1, with 9 bases in between. CDR3 length equals 14 residues. Germline CDR1 is LGHNA and CDR2 is YNFKEQ. DNA for the CDR3: TGTGCCAGCAGCCACCGACAGGATAACTATGGCTACACCTTC. Its protein product is CASSHRQDNYGYTF.

The rearrangement uses TRBV30 and TRBJ2-5; perhaps TRBD2 as D (5 bases). Germline CDR1 and CDR2: GTSNPN and SVGIG (reference sequence). This CDR3 region has 13 residues. Between the trimmed V and J ends, which lost 3 bases and 5 bases, there was a span of 13 bases. The CDR3 coding sequence is TGTGCCTGGAGGTCGCGGGCGGGTGAGACCCAGTACTTC. This translates into CAWRSRAGETQYF.

This clone was counted only a few times. The chain employs TRBV12-5 and TRBJ1-2; maybe TRBD1 (5 bases). This CDR3 has 13 amino acids. Germline V gives CDR1 LGHNT, CDR2 FRNRAP. V lost 9 bases and J 0 bases, leaving 11 bases between the germline ends. The CDR3 here is CASTRGSNYGYTF. In nucleotides, the CDR3 is TGTGCTAGCACTCGGGGGTCTAACTATGGCTACACCTTC.

This clone appeared a few times. At the DNA level, this CDR3 is encoded by other sequences in the same sample as well. The chain joins TRBV11-3 to TRBJ2-7; 7 bases are shared with TRBD2. Germline trimming cut 1 base from V and 2 bases from J; bases unmatched to any gene: 5. The germline CDR1 and CDR2 sequences are SGHNT and YENEEA. The CDR3 runs 15 residues. Written as DNA, the CDR3 is TGTGCCAGCAGCTTAGCAGCGGGATTTACCTACGAGCAGTACTTC. Protein sequence: CASSLAAGFTYEQYF.

The rearrangement links TRBV5-1 to TRBJ1-1; D unresolved. The CDR3 extends over 13 amino acids. Trimming cost V 0 bases and J 3 bases, with 6 bases left between them. Germline V lookup: CDR1 SGHRS, CDR2 YFSETQ. CDR3 coding DNA: TGCGCCAGCAGCTTGGTAGCCCACACTGAAGCTTTCTTT. Its translation: CASSLVAHTEAFF.

V usage is TRBV7-8 and J usage is TRBJ2-5, with D unresolved. There are 14 residues in the CDR3. Germline V lookup: CDR1 SGHVS, CDR2 FQNEAQ. V lost 7 bases and J lost 0, with 12 bases in between. This chain's CDR3 is CASKPQQYQETQYF. The CDR3 DNA follows: TGTGCCAGCAAACCCCAACAGTACCAAGAGACCCAGTACTTC.

The chain has TRBV5-1 and TRBJ1-4; 7 bases agree with TRBD1. Trimming removed 7 bases from V and 7 bases from J; junction bases left unmatched: 10. The CDR3 contains 14 residues. CDR1 and CDR2 from the germline V gene are SGHRS and YFSETQ. The CDR3 DNA is TGCGCCAGCGGAGTGGGGACAGTGGGTGAAAAACTGTTTTTT. Protein: CASGVGTVGEKLFF.

CDR3 residues: CASSRGFVGLAKSYEQYF. CDR3 nucleotides: TGTGCCAGTAGTAGAGGGTTCGTGGGACTAGCGAAATCCTACGAGCAGTACTTC. The genes are TRBV19 and TRBJ2-7; 10 nucleotides agree with TRBD2. Germline-derived CDR1 and CDR2 are LNHDA and SQIVND (reference sequence). The CDR3 is 18 amino acids. Trimming cost V 4 bases and J 1 base; bases outside gene matches: 13.

The V gene is TRBV6-5, the J gene TRBJ1-1; possibly TRBD1 for D (5 bases). The CDR3 runs to 14 residues. Germline lookup yields CDR1 MNHEY and CDR2 SVGAGI. Trimming stripped 3 bases from V and 3 bases from J, with 11 bases between. Here the CDR3 DNA reads TGTGCCAGCAGTTATTCTTGGGGGGACACTGAAGCTTTCTTT. Its translation is CASSYSWGDTEAFF.

The genes are TRBV19 and TRBJ2-1; 9 nucleotides align to TRBD1. V lost 9 bases and J lost 5; bases outside the gene matches: 5. This CDR3 is 13 amino acids long. In germline, CDR1 is LNHDA, CDR2 SQIVND (reference sequence). The chain's CDR3 is CASRDRADNEQFF. CDR3 nucleotide sequence: TGTGCCAGCCGGGACAGGGCCGACAATGAGCAGTTCTTC.

The gene calls are TRBV4-1 and TRBJ2-1; 7 bases fit TRBD2. J was trimmed by 9 bases and V by 1 base; bases with no gene match: 3. The CDR3 contains 13 residues. Germline assignment: CDR1 MGHRA and CDR2 YSYEKL. The CDR3, as DNA: TGCGCCAGCAGCCAAGGACTAGCTGGTGAGCAGTTCTTC. The encoded protein is CASSQGLAGEQFF.

The rearrangement uses TRBV19 and TRBJ1-1; the D gene is possibly TRBD1 (6 bases). V lost 0 bases and J 10 bases, leaving 15 bases between the germline ends. This CDR3 contains 14 residues. CDR1 is LNHDA and CDR2 is SQIVND in the germline V gene (reference sequence). Written as DNA, the CDR3 is TGTGCCAGTAGTATAGATCTAGCCGCAGGGGTAGCTTTCTTT. It is translated as CASSIDLAAGVAFF.

The genes are TRBV11-3 and TRBJ1-3; 9 bases are a match to TRBD1. This CDR3 has 15 amino acids. Germline loops: CDR1 SGHNT, CDR2 YENEEA. V was clipped by 5 bases and J by 3 bases; unmatched bases: 5. The CDR3 DNA follows: TGTGCCAGCAGCCAGGGGACAGGGTATGGAAACACCATATATTTT. It specifies CASSQGTGYGNTIYF.

This chain links TRBV24-1 with TRBJ2-3; TRBD2 matches at 8 bases. CDR1 and CDR2 from the germline V gene are KGHDR and SFDVKD. The J segment lost 7 bases and the V segment lost 1 base, leaving 18 bases of the junction unmatched. The CDR3 consists of 19 residues. The CDR3 sequence is CATSDFGSTAGRVRHTQYF. Written as DNA, the CDR3 is TGTGCCACCAGTGATTTTGGATCGACGGCCGGGAGGGTACGTCATACGCAGTATTTT.